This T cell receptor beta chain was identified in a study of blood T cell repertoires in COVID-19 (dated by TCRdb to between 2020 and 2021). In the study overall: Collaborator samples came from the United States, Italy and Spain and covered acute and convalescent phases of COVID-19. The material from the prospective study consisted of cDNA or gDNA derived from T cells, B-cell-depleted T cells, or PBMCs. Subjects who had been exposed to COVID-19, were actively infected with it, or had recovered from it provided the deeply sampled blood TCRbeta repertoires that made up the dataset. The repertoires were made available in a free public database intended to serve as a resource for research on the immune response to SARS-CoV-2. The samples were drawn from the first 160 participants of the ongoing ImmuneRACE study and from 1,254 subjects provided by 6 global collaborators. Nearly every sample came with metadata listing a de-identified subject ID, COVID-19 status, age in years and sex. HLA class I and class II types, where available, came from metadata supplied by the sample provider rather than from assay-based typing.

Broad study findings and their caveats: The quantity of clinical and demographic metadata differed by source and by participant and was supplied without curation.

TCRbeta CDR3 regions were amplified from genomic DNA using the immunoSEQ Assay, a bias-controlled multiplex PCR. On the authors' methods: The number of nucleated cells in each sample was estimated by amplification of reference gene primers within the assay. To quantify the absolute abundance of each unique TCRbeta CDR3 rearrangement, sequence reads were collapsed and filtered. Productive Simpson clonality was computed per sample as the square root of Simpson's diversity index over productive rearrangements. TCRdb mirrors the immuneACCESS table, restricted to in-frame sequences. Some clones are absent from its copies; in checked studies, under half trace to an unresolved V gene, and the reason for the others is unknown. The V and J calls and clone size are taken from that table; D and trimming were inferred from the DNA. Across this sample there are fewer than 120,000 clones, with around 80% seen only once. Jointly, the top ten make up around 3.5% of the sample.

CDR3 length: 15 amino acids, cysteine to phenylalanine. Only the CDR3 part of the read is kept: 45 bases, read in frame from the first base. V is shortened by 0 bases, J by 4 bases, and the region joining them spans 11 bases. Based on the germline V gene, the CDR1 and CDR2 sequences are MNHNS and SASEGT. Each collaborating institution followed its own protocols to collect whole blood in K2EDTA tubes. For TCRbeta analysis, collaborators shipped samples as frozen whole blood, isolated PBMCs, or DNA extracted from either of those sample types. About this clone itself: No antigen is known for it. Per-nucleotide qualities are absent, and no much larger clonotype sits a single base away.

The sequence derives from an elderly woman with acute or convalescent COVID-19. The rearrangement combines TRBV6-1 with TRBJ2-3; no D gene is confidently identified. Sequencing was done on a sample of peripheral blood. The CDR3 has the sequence CASSEARKHADTQYF. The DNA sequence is TGTGCCAGCAGTGAAGCGCGGAAGCACGCAGATACGCAGTATTTT.